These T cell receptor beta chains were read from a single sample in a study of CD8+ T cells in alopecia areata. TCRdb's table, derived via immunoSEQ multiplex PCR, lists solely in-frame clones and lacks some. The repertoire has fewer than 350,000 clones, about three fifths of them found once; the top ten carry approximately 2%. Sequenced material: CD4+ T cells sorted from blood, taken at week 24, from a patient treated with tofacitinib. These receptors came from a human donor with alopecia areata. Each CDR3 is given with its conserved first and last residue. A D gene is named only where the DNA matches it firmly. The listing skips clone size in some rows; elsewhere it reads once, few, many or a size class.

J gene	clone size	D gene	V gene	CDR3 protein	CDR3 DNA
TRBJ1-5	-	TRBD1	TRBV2	CASRTGEAYQPQHF	TGTGCCAGCAGAACAGGGGAAGCTTACCAGCCCCAGCATTTT
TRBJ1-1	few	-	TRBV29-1	CSVAANTEAFF	TGCAGCGTTGCTGCGAACACTGAAGCTTTCTTT
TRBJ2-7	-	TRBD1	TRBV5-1	CASSPSDRSHEQYF	TGCGCCAGCAGCCCGTCGGACAGGTCCCACGAGCAGTACTTC
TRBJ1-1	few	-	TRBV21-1	CASSNSRPTPFF	TGTGCCAGCAGCAACAGTAGACCTACTCCTTTCTTT
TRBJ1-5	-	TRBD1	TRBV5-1	CASSPGTGGGNQPQHF	TGCGCCAGCAGCCCCGGGACAGGGGGCGGCAATCAGCCCCAGCATTTT
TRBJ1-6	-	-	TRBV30	CAWRASNSPLHF	TGTGCCTGGCGGGCCTCTAATTCACCCCTCCACTTT
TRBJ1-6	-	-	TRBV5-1	CASSPGQSNSPLHF	TGCGCCAGCAGCCCTGGACAGAGTAATTCACCCCTCCACTTT
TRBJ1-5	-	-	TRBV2	CASSEQGNQPQHF	TGTGCCAGCAGCGAACAGGGAAATCAGCCCCAGCATTTT
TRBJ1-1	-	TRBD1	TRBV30	CAWSVWGQFTEAFF	TGTGCCTGGAGTGTATGGGGACAGTTCACTGAAGCTTTCTTT
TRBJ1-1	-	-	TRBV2	CASTTGPSRSTEAFF	TGTGCCAGCACCACAGGGCCCTCGCGGTCCACTGAAGCTTTCTTT
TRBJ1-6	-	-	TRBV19	CASSIPDSPLHF	TGTGCCAGTAGTATACCAGACTCACCCCTCCACTTT
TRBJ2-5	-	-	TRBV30	CAFGRGAAEQYF	TGTGCCTTCGGTCGGGGGGCCGCCGAACAGTACTTC
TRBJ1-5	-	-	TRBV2	CASSADRTGNQPQHF	TGTGCCAGCAGCGCCGACCGGACGGGCAATCAGCCCCAGCATTTT
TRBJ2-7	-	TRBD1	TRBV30	CAWSGTGWQQYF	TGTGCCTGGAGTGGGACAGGTTGGCAGCAGTACTTC
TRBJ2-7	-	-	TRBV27	CASSLRGGPYEQYF	TGTGCCAGCAGTTTACGCGGGGGCCCCTACGAGCAGTACTTC
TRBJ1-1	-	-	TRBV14	CASSQEFVGDAFF	TGTGCCAGCAGCCAAGAATTTGTAGGGGACGCTTTCTTT
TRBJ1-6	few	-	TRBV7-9	CASSLAANSPLHF	TGTGCCAGCAGCTTAGCGGCTAACTCACCCCTCCACTTT
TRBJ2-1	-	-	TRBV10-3	CAMQGYNEQFF	TGTGCCATGCAAGGGTACAATGAGCAGTTCTTC
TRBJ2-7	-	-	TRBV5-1	CASRSLGTSSDEQYF	TGCGCCAGCAGGAGTTTGGGCACCTCTTCTGACGAGCAGTACTTC
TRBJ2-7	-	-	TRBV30	CAWALLQGGWREQYF	TGTGCCTGGGCCTTATTACAGGGTGGTTGGCGTGAGCAGTACTTC
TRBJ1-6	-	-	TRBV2	CASSPRPDSPLHF	TGTGCCAGCAGCCCCCGGCCGGATTCACCCCTCCACTTT
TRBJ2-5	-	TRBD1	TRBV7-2	CASSPRDRGQGETQYF	TGTGCCAGCAGCCCGCGGGACAGGGGGCAGGGGGAGACCCAGTACTTC
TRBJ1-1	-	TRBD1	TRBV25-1	CASSAPLQGTAEAFF	TGTGCCAGCAGTGCCCCCTTACAGGGGACGGCTGAAGCTTTCTTT
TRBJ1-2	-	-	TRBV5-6	CASSLSGGYTF	TGTGCCAGCAGCTTATCTGGTGGCTACACCTTC
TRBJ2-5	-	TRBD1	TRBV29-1	CSVERQGHQETQYF	TGCAGCGTCGAGAGACAGGGCCACCAAGAGACCCAGTACTTC
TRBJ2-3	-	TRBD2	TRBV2	CASSESGTSGGPIRYF	TGTGCCAGCAGTGAATCGGGGACTAGCGGGGGCCCTATACGGTATTTT
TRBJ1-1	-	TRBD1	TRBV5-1	CASSARDRGPGTEAFF	TGCGCCAGCAGCGCGAGGGACAGGGGGCCGGGAACTGAAGCTTTCTTT
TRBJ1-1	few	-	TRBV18	CASSPNSENTEAFF	TGTGCCAGCTCACCAAATTCAGAGAACACTGAAGCTTTCTTT
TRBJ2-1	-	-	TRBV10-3	CAIGGTLNEQFF	TGTGCCATCGGCGGGACACTCAATGAGCAGTTCTTC
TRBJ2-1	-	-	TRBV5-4	CASSLDGTYNEQFF	TGTGCCAGCAGCTTGGATGGCACCTACAATGAGCAGTTCTTC
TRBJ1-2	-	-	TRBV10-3	CAISESEGDGYTF	TGTGCCATCAGTGAGTCTGAAGGCGATGGCTACACCTTC
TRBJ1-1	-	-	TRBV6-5	CASSLRAAGQLEAFF	TGTGCCAGCAGTCTACGCGCGGCGGGCCAGTTGGAAGCTTTCTTT
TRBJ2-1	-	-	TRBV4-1	CASSQSPGGGQAYNEQFF	TGCGCCAGCAGCCAATCCCCCGGGGGGGGACAGGCCTACAATGAGCAGTTCTTC
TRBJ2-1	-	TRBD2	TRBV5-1	CASSSLTSGGGEQFF	TGCGCCAGCAGCTCCCTGACTAGCGGAGGGGGTGAGCAGTTCTTC
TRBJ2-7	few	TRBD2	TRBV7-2	CASSSGGGGPHHEQYF	TGTGCCAGCAGCTCTGGGGGCGGGGGGCCCCACCACGAGCAGTACTTC
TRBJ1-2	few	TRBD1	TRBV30	CAWTLDRGYGYTF	TGTGCCTGGACCCTGGACAGGGGCTATGGCTACACCTTC
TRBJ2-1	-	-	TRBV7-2	CASSPSSYNEQFF	TGTGCCAGCAGCCCAAGCTCCTACAATGAGCAGTTCTTC
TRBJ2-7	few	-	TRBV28	CASRDPSKEQYF	TGTGCCAGCAGGGACCCTTCCAAAGAGCAGTACTTC